What follows describes a single TCR beta chain. Which antigen it targets is not known. No clone much larger than this one lies a single base away; base qualities are absent. CDR1 and CDR2 (SGHRS, YFSETQ) derive from the germline V gene. Taken from cysteine to phenylalanine, the CDR3 has 14 residues. Only the CDR3 DNA stays, 42 bases, in frame from base 1. After removal of 4 bases from V and 4 bases from J, the junction retains 5 bases not matched to a gene. TCRbeta CDR3 regions were amplified from genomic DNA using the immunoSEQ Assay, a bias-controlled multiplex PCR. The source study handled its data this way. Nucleated cell counts per sample were estimated from amplification of reference gene primers within the assay. Sequence reads were collapsed and filtered to measure the absolute abundance of every unique TCRbeta CDR3 rearrangement. For each sample, productive Simpson clonality was calculated as the square root of Simpson's diversity index over productive rearrangements. TCRdb took this table from immuneACCESS and kept in-frame rearrangements with V and J called. Such tables lack part of the clones; where checked against another copy, unresolved V genes explain under half of the gap, and the rest is unexplained. The D gene and trimming were derived from the DNA, and the V and J assignments and clone size from that table. The sample table lists roughly 250,000 clones, around 89% of them with a count of one. Of the sample, 8% to 10% is held by the ten largest clones.

This sample stems from a study of blood T cell repertoires in COVID-19 (dated by TCRdb to between 2020 and 2021). Study-level background: Samples from collaborators originated in the United States, Italy and Spain and spanned both the acute and convalescent phases of COVID-19. The prospective study material was composed of cDNA or gDNA derived from T cells, B-cell-depleted T cells, or PBMCs. The dataset comprised deeply sampled blood TCRbeta repertoires from subjects exposed to, actively infected with, or recovered from COVID-19. The repertoires were released in a freely available public database intended as a resource for research on the immune response to SARS-CoV-2. The samples were drawn from the first 160 participants of the ongoing ImmuneRACE study and from 1,254 subjects provided by 6 global collaborators. A de-identified subject ID, COVID-19 status, age in years and sex were almost always included in the sample metadata. Where HLA class I and class II types were available, the types were taken from metadata supplied by the sample provider, not from assay-based typing.

What the research found in general, with its limitations: The quantity of clinical and demographic metadata differed by source and by participant and was supplied without curation.

Participants in the prospective study were aged about 18 to 100 years, lived in 20 to 30 United States geographic areas, and enrolled through a virtual design. To assign participants to cohorts, the prospective study relied on clinical history that participants themselves reported in a screening survey and a study questionnaire. Recovered participants in ImmuneRACE Cohort 3 were defined as having two consecutive negative NP/OP PCR tests, clearance from a healthcare professional, or resolution of symptoms. Mobile phlebotomists in the prospective study collected whole blood, serum and a nasopharyngeal or oropharyngeal swab from every participant. Over a roughly 2-month period, participants in the prospective study had the option of providing additional blood draws and questionnaires. Before DNA extraction, blood samples from the prospective study were shipped at room temperature or frozen.

Sequencing was performed on PBMCs or T cells enriched from blood (not recorded which). The chain links TRBV5-1 with TRBJ2-3; 8 bases in the junction line up with TRBD1. The sequence was collected from a man in his forties who had recovered from COVID-19. The DNA is as follows: TGCGCCAGCAGCCCTGGACAGGGAGCAGATACGCAGTATTTT. Its translation is CASSPGQGADTQYF.